Each of the 16 T cell receptor beta chains below was sequenced from the same sample in a study of regulatory T cells in long-lasting Graves disease. Construction of TCR beta libraries relied on iRepertoire HTBI primers and on Arm-PCR targeting CDR3 regions. Using its own MiXCR run on the multiplex PCR reads, TCRdb lists one record per CDR3 protein. The data contain approximately 500,000 distinct CDR3 sequences, about 22% of them singletons. The time point is: persistent/refractory GD, antithyroid drugs over 5 years with positive TRAb. Researchers made the TCR library from RNA that was extracted from PBMCs. The source was peripheral blood mononuclear cells (PBMCs), collected when the disease was refractory, from a patient treated with antithyroid drugs. The receptors derive from a female donor with Graves disease.

This clonotype was found many times. The chain combines TRBV28 with TRBJ2-7; 7 bases agree with TRBD2. With 4 bases clipped from V and 5 bases from J, the junction kept 17 bases outside the gene matches. CDR1 is MDHEN and CDR2 is SYDVKM in the germline V gene. The CDR3 runs 17 residues. The CDR3 sequence: CASSSYHPEGRGNEQYF. DNA of the CDR3: TGTGCCAGCAGTTCTTACCACCCGGAGGGGAGGGGCAACGAGCAGTACTTC.

The chain joins TRBV7-2 to TRBJ2-7, with 8 nucleotides matching TRBD1. The CDR3 totals 15 residues. Germline CDR1 reads SGHTA; CDR2 reads FQGNSA. V dropped 5 bases and J dropped 3; count of bases not matched to a gene: 9. CDR3 sequence: CASSLRQGKSYEQYF. The CDR3 nucleotides are TGTGCCAGCAGCCTCCGACAGGGGAAGAGCTACGAGCAGTACTTC.

The rearrangement uses TRBV19 and TRBJ2-7; D is undetermined. Germline V lookup: CDR1 LNHDA, CDR2 SQIVND (reference sequence). The CDR3 is 11 residues long. V was shortened by 8 bases and J by 4 bases, with 9 bases between the two germline ends. This chain's CDR3 is CASGPLYEQYF. In nucleotides, the CDR3 is TGTGCCAGTGGCCCTCTTTACGAGCAGTACTTC.

V and J are TRBV28 and TRBJ2-7; 8 bases align to TRBD1. The germline V gene has CDR1 MDHEN and CDR2 SYDVKM. The junction had 6 bases not matched to a gene; V was cut back by 3 bases and J by 5 bases. This CDR3 spans 14 amino acids. The CDR3 bases are TGTGCCAGCAGTTTCCGGGACAGGAGTCACGAGCAGTACTTC. It translates to CASSFRDRSHEQYF.

There are a few counts of this clonotype. An end of the junction does not agree with germline; a read error may underlie this. This rearrangement joins TRBV10-2 to TRBJ1-4, with D possibly TRBD1 on 6 matching bases. Germline CDR1 and CDR2: WSHSY and SAAADI. The CDR3 loop spans 15 amino acids. The CDR3 DNA reads as TGTGCCAGCAGTTATAGGGGGGGCGCGGGTGAAAAACTGTTTTTT. Translation gives CASSYRGGAGEKLFF.

This clonotype was detected ten times or more. V usage is TRBV15 and J usage is TRBJ2-7; either TRBD1 or TRBD2 may supply D (5 bases each). Looked up from germline, CDR1 is LNHNV and CDR2 is YYDKDF (reference sequence). The CDR3 covers 15 residues. Between the trimmed V and J ends, which lost 5 bases and 0 bases, there was a span of 14 bases. CDR3 sequence reads: CATSHVEGSSYEQYF. The CDR3, as DNA: TGTGCCACCAGCCACGTTGAGGGGAGCTCCTACGAGCAGTACTTC.

This clonotype was counted a few times. This sequence joins TRBV29-1 and TRBJ2-7, with TRBD1 identical over 7 bases. Germline V gene data show CDR1 as SQVTM and CDR2 as ANQGSEA. The CDR3 is 14 residues long. V was clipped by 2 bases and J by 6 bases; unmatched bases: 10. For the CDR3, the DNA is TGCAGCGTTGAAATTTGGGACAGAAGCTCCGAGCAGTACTTC. This translates into CSVEIWDRSSEQYF.

This clonotype was picked up a small number of times. This chain connects TRBV4-1 to TRBJ1-4; D not certain. V lost 1 base and J lost 0, with 6 bases in between. Germline CDR1 is MGHRA and CDR2 is YSYEKL. The CDR3 runs 15 residues. This CDR3 reads CASSQVTSTNEKLFF. CDR3 DNA sequence: TGCGCCAGCAGCCAAGTAACCTCAACTAATGAAAAACTGTTTTTT.

This clonotype was detected many times. This rearrangement joins TRBV12-3 or TRBV12-4 to TRBJ1-4; no clear D gene. The V gene lost 4 bases and the J gene lost 5 bases, with 14 bases spanning the gap. The CDR3 extends over 15 amino acids. CDR3 loop: CASSSIGRQNEKLFF. The CDR3 DNA follows: TGTGCCAGCAGTTCTATAGGACGCCAGAATGAAAAACTGTTTTTT.

This clonotype was recorded many times. The chain carries TRBV7-2 and TRBJ1-4; tentative D call: TRBD1 (6 bases). V was trimmed by 5 bases and J by 8 bases, leaving 15 bases between them. The CDR3 runs 14 residues. CDR1 and CDR2 from the germline V gene are SGHTA and FQGNSA. DNA of the CDR3: TGTGCCAGCAGCACAAGGGGGTATGGGGAAAAACTGTTTTTT. As protein: CASSTRGYGEKLFF.

To note about this clonotype: Being one base from a much bigger clone, this may be a read error. The chain carries TRBV20-1 and TRBJ1-1; D possibly corresponds to TRBD1 (6 bases). The CDR3 has 11 amino acids. Trimming took 8 bases from V and 4 from J, leaving 11 bases between them. Germline CDR1 is DFQATT and CDR2 is SNEGSKA (reference sequence). CDR3 coding DNA: TGCAGTCCCTCGGGGGCCACTGAAGCTTTCTTT. This encodes CSPSGATEAFF.

The chain recombines TRBV11-2 with TRBJ2-7; 7 bases are shared with TRBD1. The CDR3 totals 19 residues. Germline CDR1 SGHAT, CDR2 FQNNGV. With 1 base clipped from V and 2 bases from J, the junction kept 17 bases outside the gene matches. CDR3 DNA sequence: TGTGCCAGCAGCTTAGGTTATGGCTTTAAGGGACAGCCCACCTACGAGCAGTACTTC. Encoded protein: CASSLGYGFKGQPTYEQYF. The variable domain in full, completed from reference TRBV11-2 and TRBJ2-7, reads EAGVAQSPRYKIIEKRQSVAFWCNPISGHATLYWYQQILGQGPKLLIQFQNNGVVDDSQLPKDRFSAERLKGVDSTLKIQPAKLEDSAVYLCASSLGYGFKGQPTYEQYFGPGTRLTVT.

This clonotype was seen ten or more times. This chain uses TRBV11-3 with TRBJ1-4; possibly TRBD1 for D (5 bases). Trimming left V 5 bases short and J 4 bases short, with 14 bases between. The CDR3 consists of 15 residues. CDR1 SGHNT and CDR2 YENEEA come from the germline V gene. CDR3 sequence reads: CASSRSGGDNEKLFF. Here the CDR3 DNA reads TGTGCCAGCAGCAGAAGTGGAGGGGATAATGAAAAACTGTTTTTT.

The rearrangement joins TRBV24-1 to TRBJ2-7, with 11 positions matching TRBD2. Germline loops: CDR1 KGHDR, CDR2 SFDVKD. Unmatched junction bases numbered 6, after V lost 4 bases and J lost 2 bases. CDR3 length: 16 amino acids. This CDR3 is CATSDSTSGTPYEQYF. Here the CDR3 DNA reads TGTGCCACCAGTGACTCGACTAGCGGGACTCCCTACGAGCAGTACTTC.

The chain couples TRBV19 to TRBJ1-5; TRBD1 agrees at 8 bases. V shed 1 base and J 6 bases; nucleotides not matched to a gene: 2. Germline CDR1 is LNHDA and CDR2 is SQIVND (reference sequence). This CDR3 contains 14 residues. CDR3 coding DNA: TGTGCCAGTAGTATAGCAGGGGGCGGTCAGCCCCAGCATTTT. It translates to CASSIAGGGQPQHF.

This clonotype was seen repeatedly, ten times or more. This chain joins TRBV28 and TRBJ1-1; possibly TRBD1 for D (6 bases). V lost 3 bases and J 4 bases, leaving 9 bases between the germline ends. Per the germline V gene, CDR1 is MDHEN and CDR2 is SYDVKM. The CDR3 has 13 residues. CDR3 in DNA: TGTGCCAGCAGTTTGTCAGGGGCCACTGAAGCTTTCTTT. It yields the protein CASSLSGATEAFF.